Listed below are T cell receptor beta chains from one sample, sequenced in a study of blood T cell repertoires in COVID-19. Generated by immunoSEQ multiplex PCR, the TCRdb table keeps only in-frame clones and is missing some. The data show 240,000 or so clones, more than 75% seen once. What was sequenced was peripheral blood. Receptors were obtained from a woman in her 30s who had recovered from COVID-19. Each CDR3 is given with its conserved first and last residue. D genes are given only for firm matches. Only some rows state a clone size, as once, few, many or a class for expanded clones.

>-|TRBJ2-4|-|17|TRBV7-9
TGTGCCAGCAGCTTATCCCCCCCAGGCATAGCCAAAAACATTCAGTACTTC
CASSLSPPGIAKNIQYF
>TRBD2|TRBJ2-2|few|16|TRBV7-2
TGTGCCAGCAGATTACTAGCGGGGGTGAACACCGGGGAGCTGTTTTTT
CASRLLAGVNTGELFF
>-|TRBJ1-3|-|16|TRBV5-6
TGTGCCAGCAGCTTCTCGGGGAGCGCGGCTGGAAACACCATATATTTT
CASSFSGSAAGNTIYF
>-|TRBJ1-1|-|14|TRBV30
TGTGCCGGCCGGGAAGCCGGAATGAACACTGAAGCTTTCTTT
CAGREAGMNTEAFF
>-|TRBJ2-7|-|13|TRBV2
TGTGCCCGAGGAAAGACTAGCTCCTACGAGCAGTACTTC
CARGKTSSYEQYF
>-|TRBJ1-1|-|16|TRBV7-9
TGTGCCAGCAGCTTACCACCGGGCATCAAAAGGGGATGGGCTTTCTTT
CASSLPPGIKRGWAFF
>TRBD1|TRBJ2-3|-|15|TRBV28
TGTGCCAGCAGTCTCCGACAGGGTTGGAGAGATACGCAGTATTTT
CASSLRQGWRDTQYF
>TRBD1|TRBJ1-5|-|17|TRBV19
TGTGCCAGTAGTCCTACCGGGACAGGGCGGGCTGTCCAGCCCCAGCATTTT
CASSPTGTGRAVQPQHF
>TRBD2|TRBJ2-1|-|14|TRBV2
TGTGCCAGCAGGATAGAAGCGGGGGGGAATGAGCAGTTCTTC
CASRIEAGGNEQFF
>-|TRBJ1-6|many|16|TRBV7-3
TGTGCCAGCATCCTCCCGGGACACCCTTGGGAGTCACCCCTCCACTTT
CASILPGHPWESPLHF
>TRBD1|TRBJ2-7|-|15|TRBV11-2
TGTGCCAGCAGCTCGGACAGGGGGTATCTCTACGAGCAGTACTTC
CASSSDRGYLYEQYF
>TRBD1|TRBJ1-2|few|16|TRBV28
TGTGCCAGCAGTCCGACAGGGTGGGGCTTGTCGGAAGGCTACACCTTC
CASSPTGWGLSEGYTF
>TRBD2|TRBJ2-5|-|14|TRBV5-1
TGCGCCAGCAGTCTAGCGGGGGCCCAAGAGACCCAGTACTTC
CASSLAGAQETQYF
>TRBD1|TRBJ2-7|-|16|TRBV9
TGTGCCAGCAGCCCTCAGGGGGCGAGAACTAAGTACGAGCAGTACTTC
CASSPQGARTKYEQYF
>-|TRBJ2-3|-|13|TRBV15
TGTGCCACCAGCAGACCTATGAAGGATACGCAGTATTTT
CATSRPMKDTQYF
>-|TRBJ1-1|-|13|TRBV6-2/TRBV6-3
TGTGCCAGCAGTTACGCGCGGTGGACTGAAGCTTTCTTT
CASSYARWTEAFF
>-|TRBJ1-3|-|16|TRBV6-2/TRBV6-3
TGTGCCAGCAGTTTCCAACGACAGGTCCAAGGAAACACCATATATTTT
CASSFQRQVQGNTIYF
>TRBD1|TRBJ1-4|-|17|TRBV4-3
TGCGCCAGCAGCCGATCGGGACAGGGGGCGACTAATGAAAAACTGTTTTTT
CASSRSGQGATNEKLFF
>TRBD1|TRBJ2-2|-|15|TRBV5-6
TGTGCCAGCAGCTTGCAGGGGGCGATTACCGGGGAGCTGTTTTTT
CASSLQGAITGELFF
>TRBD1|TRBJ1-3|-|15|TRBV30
TGTGCCTCATCCGGGCCGACAGGGGCTGGAAACACCATATATTTT
CASSGPTGAGNTIYF
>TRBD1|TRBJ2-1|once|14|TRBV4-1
TGCGCCAGCCGACGGGACAGGGGGTACAATGAGCAGTTCTTC
CASRRDRGYNEQFF
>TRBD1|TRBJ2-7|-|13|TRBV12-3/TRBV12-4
TGTGCCAGCAGCCGGACAGGGCCCTACGAGCAGTACTTC
CASSRTGPYEQYF
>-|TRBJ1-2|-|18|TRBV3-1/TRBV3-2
TGTGCCAGCAGCCAGAGTTGGGGCCTTCACCAAATTAACTATGGCTACACCTTC
CASSQSWGLHQINYGYTF
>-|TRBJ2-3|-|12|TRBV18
TGTGCCAGCTCAAGTCGCCGGGATACGCAGTATTTT
CASSSRRDTQYF
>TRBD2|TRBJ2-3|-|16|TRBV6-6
TGTGCCAGCAAATACAGTAGCGGGGGGGTTTCAGATACGCAGTATTTT
CASKYSSGGVSDTQYF
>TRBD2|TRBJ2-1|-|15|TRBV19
TGTGCCAGTAGTTCCGGGACTAGCGGGGTTAATGAGCAGTTCTTC
CASSSGTSGVNEQFF
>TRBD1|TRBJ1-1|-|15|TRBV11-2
TGTGCCAGCAGCCGGATGGGACAGGCTAACACTGAAGCTTTCTTT
CASSRMGQANTEAFF
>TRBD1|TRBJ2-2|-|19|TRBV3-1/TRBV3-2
TGTGCCAGCAGCCAAGATTTCGACAGGGGTCCCCCTTACACCGGGGAGCTGTTTTTT
CASSQDFDRGPPYTGELFF
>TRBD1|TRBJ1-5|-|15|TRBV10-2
TGCGCCAGCAGTGACCCTGACAGGGGCCGCGGCGACCAGCATTTT
CASSDPDRGRGDQHF
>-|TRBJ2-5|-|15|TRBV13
TGTGCCAGCAGCTCTCTGAGGTCCCTCGAAGAGACCCAGTACTTC
CASSSLRSLEETQYF
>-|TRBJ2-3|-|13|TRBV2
TGTGCCAGCAGCGAGACTAGGGGGCGAGGGCAGTATTTT
CASSETRGRGQYF
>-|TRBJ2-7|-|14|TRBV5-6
TGTGCCAGCAGCTTGTACTACGGATCCTACGAGCAGTACTTC
CASSLYYGSYEQYF
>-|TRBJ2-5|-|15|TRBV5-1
TGCGCCAGCAGCATTCTTGGTACAGATGGAGAGACCCAGTACTTC
CASSILGTDGETQYF
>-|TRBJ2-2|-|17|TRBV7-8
TGTGCCAGCAGCACACCCAGGACAAACGCGAACACCGGGGAGCTGTTTTTT
CASSTPRTNANTGELFF
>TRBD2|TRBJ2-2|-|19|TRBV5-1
TGCGCCAGCAGCCAACACCCGACTAGCGGGGGGATCGACACCGGGGAGCTGTTTTTT
CASSQHPTSGGIDTGELFF
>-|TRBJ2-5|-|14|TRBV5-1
TGCGCCAGCAGCTTGGGACTAACAAGGGAGACCCAGTACTTC
CASSLGLTRETQYF
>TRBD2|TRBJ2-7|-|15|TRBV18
TGTGCCAGCTCACCGGGACTAGCGACCTCCTACGAGCAGTACTTC
CASSPGLATSYEQYF